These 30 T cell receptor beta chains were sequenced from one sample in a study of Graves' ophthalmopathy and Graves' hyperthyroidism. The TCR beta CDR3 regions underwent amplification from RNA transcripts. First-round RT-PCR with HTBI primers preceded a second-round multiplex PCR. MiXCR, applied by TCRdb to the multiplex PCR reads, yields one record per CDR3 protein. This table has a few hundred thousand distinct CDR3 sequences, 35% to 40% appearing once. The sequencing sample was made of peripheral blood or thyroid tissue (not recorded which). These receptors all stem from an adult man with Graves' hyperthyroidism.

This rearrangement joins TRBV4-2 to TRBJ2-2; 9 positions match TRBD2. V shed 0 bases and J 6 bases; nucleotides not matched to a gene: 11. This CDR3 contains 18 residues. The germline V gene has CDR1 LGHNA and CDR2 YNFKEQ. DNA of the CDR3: TGTGCCAGCAGCCAAGATATTCTAGCGGGGATGGGGGCCGGGGAGCTGTTTTTT. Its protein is CASSQDILAGMGAGELFF.

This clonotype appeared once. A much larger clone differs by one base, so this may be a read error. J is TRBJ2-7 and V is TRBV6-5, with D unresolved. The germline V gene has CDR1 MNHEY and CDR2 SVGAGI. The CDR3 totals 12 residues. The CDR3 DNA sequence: TGTGCCAGCAGTTACTACGCCTACGAGCAGTGCTTC. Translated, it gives CASSYYAYEQCF.

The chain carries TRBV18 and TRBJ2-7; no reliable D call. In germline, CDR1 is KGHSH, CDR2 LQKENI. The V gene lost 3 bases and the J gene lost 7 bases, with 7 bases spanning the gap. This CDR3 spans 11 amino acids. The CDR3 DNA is TGTGCCAGCTCACCCGGTGAGGAGCAGTACTTC. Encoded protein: CASSPGEEQYF. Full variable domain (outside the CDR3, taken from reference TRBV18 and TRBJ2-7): NAGVMQNPRHLVRRRGQEARLRCSPMKGHSHVYWYRQLPEEGLKFMVYLQKENIIDESGMPKERFSAEFPKEGPSILRIQQVVRGDSAAYFCASSPGEEQYFGPGTRLTVT.

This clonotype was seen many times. The CDR3 DNA is TGTGCCAGCAGCCCCCAGAGGCATAGGGAGCTGTTTTTT. It translates to CASSPQRHRELFF. The chain joins TRBV7-6 to TRBJ2-2, with D unclear. Germline V CDR1 and CDR2: SGHVS, FNYEAQ. The CDR3 is 13 residues long. V shed 5 bases and J shed 9 bases, with 13 bases lying between them.

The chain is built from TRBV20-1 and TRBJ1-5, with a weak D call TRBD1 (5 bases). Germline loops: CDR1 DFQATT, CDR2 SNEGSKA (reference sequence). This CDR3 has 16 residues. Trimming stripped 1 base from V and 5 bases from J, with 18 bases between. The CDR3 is CSARVLGQGGDQPQHF. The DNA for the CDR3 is TGCAGTGCTAGAGTTTTAGGGCAGGGTGGAGATCAGCCCCAGCATTTT.

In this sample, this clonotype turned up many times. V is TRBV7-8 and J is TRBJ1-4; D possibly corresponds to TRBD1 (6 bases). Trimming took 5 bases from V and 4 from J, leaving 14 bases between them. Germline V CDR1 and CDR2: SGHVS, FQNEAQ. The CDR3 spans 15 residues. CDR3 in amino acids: CASSPGGGRNEKLFF. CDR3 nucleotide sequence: TGTGCCAGCAGCCCTGGGGGGGGGCGTAATGAAAAACTGTTTTTT.

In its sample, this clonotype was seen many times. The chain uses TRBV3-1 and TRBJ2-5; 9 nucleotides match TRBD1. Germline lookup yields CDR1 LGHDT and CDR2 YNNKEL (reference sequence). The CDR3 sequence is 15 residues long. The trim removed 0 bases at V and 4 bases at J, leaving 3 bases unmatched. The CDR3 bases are TGTGCCAGCAGCCAAGACGGGACAGGGCTAGAGACCCAGTACTTC. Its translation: CASSQDGTGLETQYF.

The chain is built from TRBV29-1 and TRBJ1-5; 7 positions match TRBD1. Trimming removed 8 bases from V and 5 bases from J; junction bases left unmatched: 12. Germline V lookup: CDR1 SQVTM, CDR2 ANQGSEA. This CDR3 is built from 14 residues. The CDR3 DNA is TGCAGCTCTTATGACAGGGCTTGGGATCAGCCCCAGCATTTT. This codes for CSSYDRAWDQPQHF.

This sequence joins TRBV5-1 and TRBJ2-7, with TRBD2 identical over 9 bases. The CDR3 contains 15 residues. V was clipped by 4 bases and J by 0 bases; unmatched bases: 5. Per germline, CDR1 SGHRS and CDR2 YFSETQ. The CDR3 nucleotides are TGCGCCAGCAGCGGGCCTAGCGGGAACTCCTACGAGCAGTACTTC. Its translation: CASSGPSGNSYEQYF.

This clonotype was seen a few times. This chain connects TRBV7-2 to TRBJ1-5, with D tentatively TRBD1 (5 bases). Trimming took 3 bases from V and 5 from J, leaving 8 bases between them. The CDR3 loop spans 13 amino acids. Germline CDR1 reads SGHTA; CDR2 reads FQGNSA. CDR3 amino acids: CASSLGTHQPQHF. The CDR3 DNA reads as TGTGCCAGCAGCTTGGGGACCCATCAGCCCCAGCATTTT.

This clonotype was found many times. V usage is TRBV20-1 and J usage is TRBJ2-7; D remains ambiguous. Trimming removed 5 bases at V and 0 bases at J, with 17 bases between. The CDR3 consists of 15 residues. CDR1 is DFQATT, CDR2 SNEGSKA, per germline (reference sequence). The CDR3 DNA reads TGCAGTGCTCTCCTTGAAACAGTACTCTCCTACGAGCAGTACTTC. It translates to CSALLETVLSYEQYF.

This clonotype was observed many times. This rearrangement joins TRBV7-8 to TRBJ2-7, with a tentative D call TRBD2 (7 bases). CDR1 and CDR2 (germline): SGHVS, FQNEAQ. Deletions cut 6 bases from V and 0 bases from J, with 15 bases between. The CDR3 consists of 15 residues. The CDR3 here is CASSFEGGASYEQYF. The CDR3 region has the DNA TGTGCCAGCAGTTTCGAGGGGGGGGCCTCCTACGAGCAGTACTTC.

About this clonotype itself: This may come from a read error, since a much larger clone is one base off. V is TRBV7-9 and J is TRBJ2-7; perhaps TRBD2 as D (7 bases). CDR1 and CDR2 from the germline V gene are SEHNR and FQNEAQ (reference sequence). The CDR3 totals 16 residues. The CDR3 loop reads CASSLGGTFPSYEQYF. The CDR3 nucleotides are TGCGCCAGCAGCTTGGGGGGGACATTTCCTTCCTACGAGCAGTACTTC.

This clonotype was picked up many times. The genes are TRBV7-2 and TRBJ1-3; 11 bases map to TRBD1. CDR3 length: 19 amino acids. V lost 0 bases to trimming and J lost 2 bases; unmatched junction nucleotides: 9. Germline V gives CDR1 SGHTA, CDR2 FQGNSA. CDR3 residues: CASSLAPGQGATTGNTIYF. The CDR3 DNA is TGTGCCAGCAGCTTAGCCCCCGGACAGGGGGCGACCACTGGAAACACCATATATTTT.

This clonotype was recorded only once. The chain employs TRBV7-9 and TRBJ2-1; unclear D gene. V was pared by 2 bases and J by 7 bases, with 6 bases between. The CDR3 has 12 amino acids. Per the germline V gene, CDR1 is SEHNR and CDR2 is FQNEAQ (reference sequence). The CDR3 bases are TGTGCCAGCAGCTTAAGGGTTAATGAGCAGTTCTTC. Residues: CASSLRVNEQFF.

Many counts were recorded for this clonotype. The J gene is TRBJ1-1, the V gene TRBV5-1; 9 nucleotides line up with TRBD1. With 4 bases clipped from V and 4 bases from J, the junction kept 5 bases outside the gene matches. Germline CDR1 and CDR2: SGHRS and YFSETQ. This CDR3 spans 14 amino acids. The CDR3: CASSAGTGLTEAFF. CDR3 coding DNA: TGCGCCAGCAGCGCCGGGACAGGGCTCACTGAAGCTTTCTTT.

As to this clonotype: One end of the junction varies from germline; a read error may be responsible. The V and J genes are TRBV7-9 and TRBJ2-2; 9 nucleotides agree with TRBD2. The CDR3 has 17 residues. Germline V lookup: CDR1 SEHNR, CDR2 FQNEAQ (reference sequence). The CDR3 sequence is CASSTPMTSGNIGELFF. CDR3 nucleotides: TGTGCCAGCAGCACTCCTATGACTAGCGGTAACATCGGGGAGCTGTTTTTT.

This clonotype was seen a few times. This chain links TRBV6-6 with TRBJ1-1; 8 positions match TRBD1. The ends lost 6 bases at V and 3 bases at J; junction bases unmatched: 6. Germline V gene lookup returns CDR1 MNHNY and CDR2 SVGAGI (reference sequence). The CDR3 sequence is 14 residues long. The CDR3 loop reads CASSVTGVDTEAFF. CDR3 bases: TGTGCCAGCAGCGTGACAGGGGTCGACACTGAAGCTTTCTTT.

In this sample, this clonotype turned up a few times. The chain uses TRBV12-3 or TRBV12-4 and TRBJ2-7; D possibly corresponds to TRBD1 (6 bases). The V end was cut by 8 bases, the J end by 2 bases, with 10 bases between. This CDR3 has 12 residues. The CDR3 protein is CASRTAAYEQYF. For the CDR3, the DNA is TGTGCCAGCCGGACAGCAGCCTACGAGCAGTACTTC.

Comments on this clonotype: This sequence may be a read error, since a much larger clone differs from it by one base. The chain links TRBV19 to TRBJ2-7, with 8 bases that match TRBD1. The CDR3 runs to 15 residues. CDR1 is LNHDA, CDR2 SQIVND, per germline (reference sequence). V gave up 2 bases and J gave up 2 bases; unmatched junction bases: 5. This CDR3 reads CASSISGTGPYEQYF. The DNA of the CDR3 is TGTGCCAGTAGTATATCCGGGACAGGCCCCTACGAGCAGTACTTC.

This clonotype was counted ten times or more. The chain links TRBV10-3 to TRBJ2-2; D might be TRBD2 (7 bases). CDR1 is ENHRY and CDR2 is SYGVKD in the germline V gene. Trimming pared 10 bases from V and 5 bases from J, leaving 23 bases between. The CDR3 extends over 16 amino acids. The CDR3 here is CASTPGGGGGTGELFF. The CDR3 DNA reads TGTGCCAGCACCCCGGGGGGCGGAGGTGGTACCGGGGAGCTGTTTTTT.

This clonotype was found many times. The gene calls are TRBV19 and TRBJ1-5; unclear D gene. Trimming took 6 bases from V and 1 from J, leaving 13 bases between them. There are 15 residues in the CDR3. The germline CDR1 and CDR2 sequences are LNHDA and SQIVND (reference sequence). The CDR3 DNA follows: TGTGCCAGTAGGGGTCGGGGTCTAAGCAATCAGCCCCAGCATTTT. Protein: CASRGRGLSNQPQHF.

The CDR3: CASSISVYNEQFF. Here the CDR3 DNA reads TGTGCCAGTAGTATATCGGTGTACAATGAGCAGTTCTTC. V gene TRBV19 combines with J gene TRBJ2-1; D call uncertain. Trimming cost V 2 bases and J 4 bases, with 6 bases left between them. This CDR3 region has 13 residues. Germline V CDR1 and CDR2: LNHDA, SQIVND (reference sequence).

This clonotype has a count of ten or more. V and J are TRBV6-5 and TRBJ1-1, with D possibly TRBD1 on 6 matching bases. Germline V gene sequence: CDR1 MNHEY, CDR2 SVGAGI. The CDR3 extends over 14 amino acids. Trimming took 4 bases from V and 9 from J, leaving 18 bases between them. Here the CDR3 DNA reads TGTGCCAGCAGTTCAACAGGGTTTCCCTCGCAAGCTTTCTTT. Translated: CASSSTGFPSQAFF.

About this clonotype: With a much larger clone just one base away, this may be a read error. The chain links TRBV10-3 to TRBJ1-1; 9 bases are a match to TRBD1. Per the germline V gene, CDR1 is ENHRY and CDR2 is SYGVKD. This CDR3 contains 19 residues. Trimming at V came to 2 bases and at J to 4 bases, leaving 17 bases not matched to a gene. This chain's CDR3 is CAISETPPVNRGRGTEAFF. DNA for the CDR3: TGTGCCATCAGTGAGACCCCCCCCGTCAACAGGGGGCGGGGCACTGAAGCTTTCTTT.

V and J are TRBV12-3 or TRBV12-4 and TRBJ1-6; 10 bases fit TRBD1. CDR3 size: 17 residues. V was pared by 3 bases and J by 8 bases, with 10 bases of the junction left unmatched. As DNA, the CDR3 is TGTGCCAGCAGTTTTTGGCCCCCGGGACAGGGGCATTCACCCCTCCACTTT. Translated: CASSFWPPGQGHSPLHF.

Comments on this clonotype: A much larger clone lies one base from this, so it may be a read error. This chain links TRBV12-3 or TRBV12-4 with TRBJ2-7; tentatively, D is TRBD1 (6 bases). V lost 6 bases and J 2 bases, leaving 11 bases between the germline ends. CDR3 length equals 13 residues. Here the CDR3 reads CASRGDTAYEQYF. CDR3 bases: TGTGCCAGCAGGGGGGACACCGCCTACGAGCAGTACTTC.

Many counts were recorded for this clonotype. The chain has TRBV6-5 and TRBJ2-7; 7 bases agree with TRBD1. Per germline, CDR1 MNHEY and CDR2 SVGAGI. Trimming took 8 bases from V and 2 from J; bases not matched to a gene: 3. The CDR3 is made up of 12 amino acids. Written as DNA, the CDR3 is TGTGCCAGCCGGGACAGCGCCTACGAGCAGTACTTC. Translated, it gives CASRDSAYEQYF.

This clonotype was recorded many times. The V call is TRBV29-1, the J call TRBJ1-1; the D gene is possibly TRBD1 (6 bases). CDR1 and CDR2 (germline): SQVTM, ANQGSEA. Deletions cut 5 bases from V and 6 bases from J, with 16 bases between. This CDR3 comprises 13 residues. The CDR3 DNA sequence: TGCAGCGTTCAGTCTACAGGGTTGCCTGAAGCTTTCTTT. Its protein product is CSVQSTGLPEAFF.

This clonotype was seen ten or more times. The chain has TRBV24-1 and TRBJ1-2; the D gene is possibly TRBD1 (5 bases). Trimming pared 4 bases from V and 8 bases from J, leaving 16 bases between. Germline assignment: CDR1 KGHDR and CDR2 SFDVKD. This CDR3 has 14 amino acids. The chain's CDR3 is CATSDSGVLKGYTF. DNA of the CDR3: TGTGCCACCAGTGACTCGGGGGTCTTGAAAGGCTACACCTTC.